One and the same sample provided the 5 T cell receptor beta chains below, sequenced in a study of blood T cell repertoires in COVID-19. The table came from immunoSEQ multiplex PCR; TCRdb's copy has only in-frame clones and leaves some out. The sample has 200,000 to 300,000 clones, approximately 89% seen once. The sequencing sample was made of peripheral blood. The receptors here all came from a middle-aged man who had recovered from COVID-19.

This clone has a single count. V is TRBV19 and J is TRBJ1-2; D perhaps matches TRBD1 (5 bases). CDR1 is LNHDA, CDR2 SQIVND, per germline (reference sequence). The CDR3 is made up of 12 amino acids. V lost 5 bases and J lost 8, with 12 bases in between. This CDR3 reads CASSRAGLGYTF. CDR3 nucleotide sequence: TGTGCCAGTAGTCGGGCGGGGCTGGGCTACACCTTC.

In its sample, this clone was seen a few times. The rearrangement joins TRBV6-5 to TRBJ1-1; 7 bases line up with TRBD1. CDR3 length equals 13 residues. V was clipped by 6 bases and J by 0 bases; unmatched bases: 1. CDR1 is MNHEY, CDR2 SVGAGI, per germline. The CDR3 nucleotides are TGTGCCAGCAGGGGGACAGTGAACACTGAAGCTTTCTTT. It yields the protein CASRGTVNTEAFF.

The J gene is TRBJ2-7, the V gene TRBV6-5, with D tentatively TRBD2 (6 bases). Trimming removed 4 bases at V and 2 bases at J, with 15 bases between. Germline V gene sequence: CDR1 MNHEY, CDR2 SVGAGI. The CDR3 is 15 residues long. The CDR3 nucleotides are TGTGCCAGCAGTTCTCTTGGGAGGCTTCCCTACGAGCAGTACTTC. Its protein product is CASSSLGRLPYEQYF.

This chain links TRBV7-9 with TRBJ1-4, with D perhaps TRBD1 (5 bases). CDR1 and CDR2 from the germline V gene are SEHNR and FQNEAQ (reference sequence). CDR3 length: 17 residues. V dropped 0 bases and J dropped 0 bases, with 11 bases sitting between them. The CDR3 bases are TGTGCCAGCAGCTTAGCCCAGTGGGGGGCAACTAATGAAAAACTGTTTTTT. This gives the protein CASSLAQWGATNEKLFF.

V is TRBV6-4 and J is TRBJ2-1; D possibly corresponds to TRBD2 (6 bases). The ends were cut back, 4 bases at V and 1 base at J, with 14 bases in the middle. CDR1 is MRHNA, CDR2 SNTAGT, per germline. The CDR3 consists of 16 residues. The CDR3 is CASSALSGGSYNEQFF. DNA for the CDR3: TGTGCCAGCAGTGCCCTTAGCGGAGGATCCTACAATGAGCAGTTCTTC.